The 23 T cell receptor beta chains listed next were all sequenced from one sample in a study of OX40 agonist ivuxolimab in advanced cancers. Using immunoSEQ multiplex PCR, the repertoire was profiled, and TCRdb retains in-frame clones only, with some absent. The table shows about 63,000 clones, with roughly nine tenths occurring only once. Here the sequenced sample was CD4+ or CD8+ T cells sorted from blood, taken in a trial of the OX40 agonist ivuxolimab. These TCRs come from an adult with an advanced solid tumor such as melanoma, head and neck, liver or kidney cancer.

This chain joins TRBV28 and TRBJ2-2, with TRBD1 as a possible D gene (6 bases). Germline CDR1 reads MDHEN; CDR2 reads SYDVKM. The CDR3 runs to 17 residues. Trimming stripped 2 bases from V and 2 bases from J, with 15 bases between. CDR3 bases: TGTGCCAGCAGTTTAATGGGGCAGGGGTCTAACACCGGGGAGCTGTTTTTT. Protein: CASSLMGQGSNTGELFF.

As DNA, the CDR3 is TGTGCCACCAGCAGAGATGGCCCGGGGGCAGGCTCACCCCTCCACTTT. As protein: CATSRDGPGAGSPLHF. This sequence joins TRBV15 and TRBJ1-6, with D perhaps matching TRBD1 (6 bases). This CDR3 region has 16 residues. CDR1 and CDR2 (germline): LNHNV, YYDKDF (reference sequence). Trimming removed 0 bases at V and 10 bases at J, with 16 bases between.

This rearrangement joins TRBV4-1 to TRBJ1-2; D possibly corresponds to TRBD1 (5 bases). CDR3 size: 13 residues. Looked up from germline, CDR1 is MGHRA and CDR2 is YSYEKL. The V and J ends lost 2 bases and 7 bases respectively, with 11 bases between them. The CDR3, as DNA: TGCGCCAGCAGCCAACCAGCGGGGGGTGGCTACACCTTC. Translation gives CASSQPAGGGYTF.

The chain employs TRBV27 and TRBJ2-7, with 8 positions matching TRBD2. The germline V gene encodes CDR1 MNHEY and CDR2 SMNVEV (reference sequence). J lost 2 bases, V lost 8 bases, and 5 bases had no gene match. The CDR3 extends over 13 amino acids. CDR3 nucleotide sequence: TGTGCCAGCCGGATTAGCGGGACCTACGAGCAGTACTTC. Its translation is CASRISGTYEQYF.

The chain is built from TRBV6-5 and TRBJ1-4, with D possibly matching TRBD1 (5 bases). There are 15 residues in the CDR3. The V end was cut by 5 bases, the J end by 6 bases, with 16 bases between. The germline V gene encodes CDR1 MNHEY and CDR2 SVGAGI. CDR3 amino acids: CASSPRGGDHEKLFF. The DNA of the CDR3 is TGTGCCAGCAGTCCCCGGGGGGGGGACCATGAAAAACTGTTTTTT.

This chain joins TRBV7-2 and TRBJ2-7; D gene unclear. Trimming left V 0 bases short and J 0 bases short, with 6 bases between. The CDR3 has 14 amino acids. Germline loops: CDR1 SGHTA, CDR2 FQGNSA. CDR3 protein: CASSLAPGSYEQYF. The CDR3 DNA sequence: TGTGCCAGCAGCTTAGCGCCAGGCTCCTACGAGCAGTACTTC.

The V call is TRBV5-1, the J call TRBJ2-1, with 14 bases matching TRBD2. Germline CDR1 reads SGHRS; CDR2 reads YFSETQ. CDR3 length: 17 amino acids. Germline trimming cut 1 base from V and 9 bases from J; bases unmatched to any gene: 9. The CDR3 DNA is TGCGCCAGCAGCTTGCGACTAGCGGGAGGGCCGGTGGGTGAGCAGTTCTTC. It yields the protein CASSLRLAGGPVGEQFF.

V usage is TRBV5-1 and J usage is TRBJ2-2; D may be TRBD2 (5 bases). Germline CDR1 and CDR2: SGHRS and YFSETQ. This CDR3 has 15 residues. Trimming cost V 0 bases and J 3 bases, with 9 bases left between them. Here the CDR3 DNA reads TGCGCCAGCAGCTTGGAGGGAGAGGACACCGGGGAGCTGTTTTTT. Encoded protein: CASSLEGEDTGELFF. Drawing the rest from reference TRBV5-1 and TRBJ2-2, the complete variable domain is KAGVTQTPRYLIKTRGQQVTLSCSPISGHRSVSWYQQTPGQGLQFLFEYFSETQRNKGNFPGRFSGRQFSNSRSEMNVSTLELGDSALYLCASSLEGEDTGELFFGEGSRLTVL.

The V call is TRBV5-1, the J call TRBJ2-1; D might be TRBD1 or TRBD2, each matching 6 bases. The CDR3 totals 13 residues. V lost 4 bases and J lost 4, with 9 bases in between. Germline V lookup: CDR1 SGHRS, CDR2 YFSETQ. CDR3 residues: CASSQGRYNEQFF. In DNA, the CDR3 is TGCGCCAGCAGCCAGGGGAGGTACAATGAGCAGTTCTTC.

This clone was detected once. This rearrangement joins TRBV2 to TRBJ1-2; D not certain. The CDR3 contains 12 residues. CDR1 SNHLY and CDR2 FYNNEI come from the germline V gene. V lost 4 bases, J lost 4 bases, and 7 bases lay in between. The CDR3 DNA reads TGTGCCAGCAGTGTCCTCACCTATGGCTACACCTTC. It encodes CASSVLTYGYTF.

The CDR3, as DNA: TGTGCCAGCAGCCGGACAGGCAATAACAATGAGCAGTTCTTC. Residues: CASSRTGNNNEQFF. V is TRBV9 and J is TRBJ2-1, with 7 bases matching TRBD1. The CDR3 is 14 residues long. CDR1 and CDR2 from the germline V gene are SGDLS and YYNGEE. With 4 bases clipped from V and 5 bases from J, the junction kept 6 bases outside the gene matches.

The V and J genes are TRBV6-5 and TRBJ2-5; possible D gene TRBD1, 6 bases. The CDR3 totals 14 residues. Trimming removed 5 bases at V and 9 bases at J, with 19 bases between. The germline gives CDR1 MNHEY, CDR2 SVGAGI. As DNA, the CDR3 is TGTGCCAGCAGTCAACAACAGGGTTTCGGGGCCCAGTACTTC. It is translated as CASSQQQGFGAQYF.

V usage is TRBV10-3 and J usage is TRBJ1-5, with 8 bases lining up with TRBD1. The CDR3 runs to 13 residues. The germline gives CDR1 ENHRY, CDR2 SYGVKD. The junction had 8 bases not matched to a gene; V was cut back by 11 bases and J by 5 bases. This CDR3 is CAASQTGDQPQHF. The DNA for the CDR3 is TGTGCCGCCTCCCAGACAGGGGATCAGCCCCAGCATTTT.

The gene calls are TRBV7-2 and TRBJ1-5; the D gene is possibly TRBD1 (5 bases). CDR3 length: 14 amino acids. V was pared by 3 bases and J by 5 bases, with 11 bases between. The germline gives CDR1 SGHTA, CDR2 FQGNSA. The CDR3 region is CASSLAGWDQPQHF. CDR3 in DNA: TGTGCCAGCAGCTTGGCAGGGTGGGATCAGCCCCAGCATTTT.

V gene TRBV10-3 combines with J gene TRBJ2-7; weak D call: TRBD1 (5 bases). CDR3 length: 15 amino acids. The germline CDR1 and CDR2 sequences are ENHRY and SYGVKD. V shed 5 bases and J shed 3 bases, with 17 bases lying between them. This CDR3 is CAISRSGRADYEQYF. The CDR3 DNA reads TGTGCCATCAGTAGATCAGGGCGCGCGGACTACGAGCAGTACTTC.

V is TRBV5-1 and J is TRBJ2-5; D might be TRBD1 (6 bases). The length of the CDR3 is 14 residues. Deletions cut 4 bases from V and 5 bases from J, with 15 bases between. Germline values: CDR1 SGHRS, CDR2 YFSETQ. The CDR3 protein is CASSVLAQGETQYF. As DNA, the CDR3 is TGCGCCAGCAGCGTTTTAGCCCAGGGGGAGACCCAGTACTTC.

CDR3 amino acids: CASSSRQPSMETQYF. The CDR3 DNA is TGCGCCAGCAGCTCAAGACAGCCGTCCATGGAGACCCAGTACTTC. This chain uses TRBV5-1 with TRBJ2-5; D might be TRBD1 (5 bases). The V gene lost 3 bases and the J gene lost 5 bases, with 17 bases spanning the gap. Germline V gives CDR1 SGHRS, CDR2 YFSETQ. The CDR3 is made up of 15 amino acids.

This clone was counted a few times. The rearrangement links TRBV27 to TRBJ2-1; D tentatively reads TRBD1 or TRBD2 (7 bases each). V lost 7 bases and J 1 base, leaving 14 bases between the germline ends. The CDR3 is 15 residues long. Germline V gives CDR1 MNHEY, CDR2 SMNVEV (reference sequence). CDR3 bases: TGTGCCAGCACCTCAGGGGGGGTATCCTACAATGAGCAGTTCTTC. It yields the protein CASTSGGVSYNEQFF.

The chain links TRBV10-1 to TRBJ1-5; a possible D gene is TRBD1 (6 bases). The ends were cut back, 7 bases at V and 4 bases at J, with 17 bases in the middle. The CDR3 is made up of 15 amino acids. CDR1 WNHNN and CDR2 SYGVQD come from the germline V gene (reference sequence). The DNA of the CDR3 is TGCGCCAGCACAAAAGCCGGGACAACAAATCAGCCCCAGCATTTT. Translation gives CASTKAGTTNQPQHF.

Turning to this clone: This CDR3 is also generated by other DNA sequences in the sample. The J gene is TRBJ1-5, the V gene TRBV11-2; weak D call: TRBD1 (5 bases). Per germline, CDR1 SGHAT and CDR2 FQNNGV. The CDR3 covers 13 residues. Deletions cut 1 base from V and 5 bases from J, with 6 bases between. The CDR3 region is CASSLVQDQPQHF. For the CDR3, the DNA is TGTGCCAGCAGCTTAGTACAGGATCAGCCCCAGCATTTT.

The chain joins TRBV5-1 to TRBJ1-2; D call uncertain. CDR1 is SGHRS, CDR2 YFSETQ, per germline. The CDR3 contains 14 residues. The germline V and J ends were trimmed by 4 bases and 4 bases, with 14 bases remaining between them. DNA of the CDR3: TGCGCCAGCAGCCTCACCTTGCAGGCCTATGGCTACACCTTC. This codes for CASSLTLQAYGYTF. Full variable domain (rest looked up from reference TRBV5-1 and TRBJ1-2): KAGVTQTPRYLIKTRGQQVTLSCSPISGHRSVSWYQQTPGQGLQFLFEYFSETQRNKGNFPGRFSGRQFSNSRSEMNVSTLELGDSALYLCASSLTLQAYGYTFGSGTRLTVV.

Remarks on this clone: Germline is not matched at one junction end, which may reflect a read error. This sequence joins TRBV2 and TRBJ2-2, with D hard to call. Germline V gives CDR1 SNHLY, CDR2 FYNNEI. CDR3 length: 14 residues. This CDR3 is CASCESGYTGELFF. The CDR3 region has the DNA TGTGCCAGCTGTGAATCCGGATACACCGGGGAGCTGTTTTTT. Based on the CDR3 plus reference TRBV2 and TRBJ2-2, the full variable domain is EPEVTQTPSHQVTQMGQEVILRCVPISNHLYFYWYRQILGQKVEFLVSFYNNEISEKSEIFDDQFSVERPDGSNFTLKIRSTKLEDSAMYFCASCESGYTGELFFGEGSRLTVL.

The chain recombines TRBV7-8 with TRBJ2-7; D unclear. V lost 5 bases to trimming and J lost 1 base, with 12 bases between them. This CDR3 is 14 amino acids long. Germline V CDR1 and CDR2: SGHVS, FQNEAQ. CDR3 sequence reads: CASSPVGSSYEQYF. In nucleotides, the CDR3 is TGTGCCAGCAGCCCCGTGGGCAGTTCCTACGAGCAGTACTTC.